These T cell receptor beta chains were read from a single sample in a study of blood T cell repertoires in COVID-19. Sequencing used immunoSEQ multiplex PCR; TCRdb keeps in-frame clones, though not all of them. The table includes over 130,000 clones, 84% detected once. The material sequenced was peripheral blood. These receptors all stem from a man aged 30 to 45 with COVID-19, enrolled during active disease. CDR3s include the opening cysteine and the closing phenylalanine or tryptophan. The D gene is left open where the match is weak. The size field is filled for only some rows; it gives once, few, many or a size class.

len,d_gene,abundance,v_gene,j_gene,CDR3aa,CDR3nt
11,.,once,TRBV19,TRBJ2-1,CASSTTNWYFF,TGTGCCAGTAGTACTACCAACTGGTATTTCTTC
15,.,.,TRBV19,TRBJ2-2,CASSYILGHTGELFF,TGTGCCAGTAGTTACATCCTTGGGCACACCGGGGAGCTGTTTTTT
11,TRBD1,.,TRBV7-9,TRBJ1-1,CASRRGGEAFF,TGTGCCAGCAGGCGAGGGGGCGAAGCTTTCTTT
17,TRBD2,few,TRBV7-6,TRBJ2-3,CASSLVSASGSTDTQYF,TGTGCCAGCAGCTTAGTGTCAGCTAGCGGAAGCACAGATACGCAGTATTTT
16,.,.,TRBV27,TRBJ1-5,CASSLSGAGDRQPQHF,TGTGCCAGCAGTCTCTCCGGGGCAGGGGATCGACAGCCCCAGCATTTT
13,.,.,TRBV18,TRBJ2-7,CASSPNRGYEQYF,TGTGCCAGCTCACCAAATCGCGGTTACGAGCAGTACTTC
16,TRBD1,.,TRBV4-1,TRBJ1-1,CASSQDPTGVNTEAFF,TGCGCCAGCAGCCAAGACCCGACAGGGGTGAACACTGAAGCTTTCTTT
13,.,.,TRBV5-1,TRBJ2-7,CASSHTQGYEQYF,TGCGCCAGCAGCCACACACAGGGCTACGAGCAGTACTTC
15,TRBD2,.,TRBV6-5,TRBJ2-1,CASSYSSGLAVEQFF,TGTGCCAGCAGTTACTCAAGCGGACTAGCTGTTGAGCAGTTCTTC
13,.,.,TRBV3-1/TRBV3-2,TRBJ1-1,CASSQDNKNEAFF,TGTGCCAGCAGCCAAGATAACAAAAATGAAGCTTTCTTT
15,TRBD1,few,TRBV11-2,TRBJ1-1,CASSDPTGKVGRAFF,TGTGCCAGCAGCGACCCGACAGGGAAGGTGGGGCGGGCTTTCTTT